A selection of T cell receptor beta chains follows, all from one sample in a study of shared clonotypes between healthy human individuals. Here immunoSEQ multiplex PCR was the method, and the copy in TCRdb shows in-frame clones only, minus some. There are about 490,000 clones in the sample; over 65% occur only once, and over 10% lies in the top ten. The source material was PBMCs. All receptors come from a middle-aged woman in good health. Some clones in this sample may be carry-over from other donors' samples. CDR3s include the opening cysteine and the closing phenylalanine or tryptophan. The order of the fields is V gene, clone size, J gene, D gene, CDR3 protein, CDR3 DNA. A D gene is named only where the DNA matches it firmly. For some rows the clone size is stated as once, few or many, or as a class when expanded; others skip it.

TRBV5-1,.,TRBJ1-1,.,CASSEQRNTEAFF,TGCGCCAGCAGCGAACAAAGGAACACTGAAGCTTTCTTT
TRBV10-1,.,TRBJ2-7,.,CASSETWDKEEQYF,TGCGCCAGCAGTGAGACGTGGGATAAAGAGGAGCAGTACTTC
TRBV30,.,TRBJ1-1,TRBD1,CAWTGGGTEAFF,TGTGCCTGGACAGGGGGGGGCACTGAAGCTTTCTTT
TRBV7-9,.,TRBJ2-1,.,CASNLVPEAYNEQFF,TGTGCCAGCAACTTAGTTCCAGAGGCCTACAATGAACAGTTCTTC
TRBV12-5,.,TRBJ2-1,.,CASASSLSNEQFF,TGTGCTAGTGCCTCCAGTCTTTCAAATGAGCAGTTCTTC
TRBV11-3,.,TRBJ2-1,.,CASSLGFGNTADEQFF,TGTGCCAGCAGCTTAGGGTTCGGGAATACGGCCGATGAGCAGTTCTTC
TRBV7-2,.,TRBJ1-2,.,CASSLLPVNYGYTF,TGTGCCAGCAGCTTATTGCCGGTCAACTATGGCTACACCTTC
TRBV27,.,TRBJ1-1,.,CASSPEGPVYTEAFF,TGTGCCAGCAGTCCCGAGGGGCCGGTCTACACTGAAGCTTTCTTT
TRBV2,.,TRBJ2-7,.,CASSGGGSYEQYF,TGTGCCAGCAGTGGGGGTGGGAGCTACGAGCAGTACTTC
TRBV7-7,.,TRBJ2-5,.,CASSLLEAGRQETQYF,TGTGCCAGCAGCTTACTCGAGGCGGGTCGACAAGAGACCCAGTACTTC
TRBV4-1,.,TRBJ1-5,.,CASSQDRGGAKNSNQPQHF,TGCGCCAGCAGCCAAGATCGGGGGGGGGCAAAGAATAGCAATCAGCCCCAGCATTTT
TRBV19,.,TRBJ1-5,.,CASSTHAGNQPQHF,TGTGCCAGTAGTACCCACGCCGGCAATCAGCCCCAGCATTTT
TRBV28,few,TRBJ2-7,.,CASSLFRGSNFELESYEQYF,TGTGCCAGCAGTTTATTTCGGGGGTCTAATTTCGAATTGGAGAGCTACGAGCAGTACTTC
TRBV18,.,TRBJ2-7,TRBD1,CASSQRQGLHEQYF,TGTGCCAGCTCACAAAGACAGGGTCTTCACGAGCAGTACTTC
TRBV28,.,TRBJ1-2,TRBD1,CASSGAFDRVGDGYTF,TGTGCCAGCAGTGGGGCCTTCGACAGGGTAGGCGATGGCTACACCTTC
TRBV28,.,TRBJ2-3,TRBD2,CASRAAGGTDTQYF,TGTGCCAGCAGGGCAGCGGGAGGTACAGATACGCAGTATTTT